This T cell receptor (beta chain) appears in the sequencing data of a study of low-dose radiotherapy and immunotherapy resistance in tumors (dated by TCRdb to about 2022). Some background on the complete study: In Cohort 1, each fraction delivered 0.5 Gy every 2 weeks, and the prescribed total PTV dose was 6.5 Gy. Patients in Cohort 2 were given 1 Gy per fraction every two weeks, for a total of 13 Gy across 26 weeks. Patients were given nivolumab as a 240 mg flat dose every two weeks and ipilimumab at 1 mg/kg every six weeks, with both drugs delivered intravenously. Cyclophosphamide 200 mg/m2 was administered intravenously every two weeks, one day before each radiation and immunotherapy administration. Aspirin 300 mg was taken orally once daily by patients for four cycles, starting on cycle 1 day 1. No randomization into treatment groups was done for the people taking part in the trial. The translational analysis covered eight patients: three from the first dose cohort and the first five from the second dose cohort.

The sequencing machine was an Illumina HiSeq 2500. Superscript III and a set of TRAV- and TRBV-specific primers were used to synthesize first-strand cDNA, so that both TCRalpha and TCRbeta chains were covered. TCRs were amplified with Phusion for around 20 PCR cycles, with a constant-region primer paired with the adapter attached to the V primers. Isolated mRNA was amplified with the MessageAmp II aRNA Amplification Kit, using a roughly 17-hour in vitro transcription at 37°C. mRNA for TCR sequencing was isolated with the Dynabeads mRNA DIRECT Purification Kit. Indexed Illumina adapters were added in a second Phusion PCR of 20 to 25 cycles, after which AMPure XP beads were used to purify the products. The source study handled its data this way. Using custom Perl scripts, TCR sequences encoding the same protein were pooled, out-of-frame sequences were removed, and the abundance of each clonotype was computed. Any TCR sequence backed by just one read was left out of the analysis. Repertoire metrics included Shannon entropy, Gini index, clonality, richness, and frequency of TCRs shared between repertoires. TCRdb reran the public reads through fastp at Q25 and MiXCR, keeping productive beta chains. Rows matching on CDR3 protein sequence are summarized as one entry with the most common DNA and genes. TCRdb's processing, not the authors' own work, is the source of the V and J calls. The sample records around 60,000 distinct CDR3 sequences, about 23% of which are singletons. Of the sample, under 7% is held by the ten largest clones.

The sample's time point label is to be understood as: after trial treatment. Read against the paper, the sample's treatment or condition label means: LDRT plus nivolumab, ipilimumab, low-dose cyclophosphamide and aspirin (RACIN trial). The donors came from RACIN, which was a single-arm phase I dose-escalation trial that paired nivolumab and ipilimumab with aspirin, low-dose cyclophosphamide and low-dose radiotherapy. To be eligible, a patient needed to have an advanced solid tumor that was TIL-negative. Counted from cysteine to phenylalanine, this CDR3 has 16 amino acids. The entry retains the CDR3 DNA only, 48 bases that are in frame from base 1. V is clipped by 0 bases and J by 0 bases, and the sequence between their germline boundaries is 10 bases long. In the germline V gene, CDR1 corresponds to MGHRA and CDR2 to YSYEKL. This clonotype was observed many times. The specificity of this receptor is unknown. No base-level quality is on record; no much larger clone is a single base apart.

This sample comprised PBMCs, obtained after low-dose radiotherapy plus immunotherapy. This TCR derives from a male donor with prostate cancer. The receptor chain draws on TRBV4-1 and TRBJ2-3, with the D gene uncertain. The CDR3 region has the sequence CASSQESAISTDTQYF. The base sequence is TGCGCCAGCAGCCAAGAGTCGGCCATAAGCACAGATACGCAGTATTTT.